A single sample is the source of the 30 T cell receptor beta chains below, sequenced in a study of cytomegalovirus exposure and HLA in healthy donors. PCR employed 60 Vbeta and 13 Jbeta primers. TCRdb keeps only in-frame clones here, not all; method: immunoSEQ multiplex PCR. The sample has 85,000 to 95,000 clones, under 9% seen once; the top ten hold about 2.3%. The sample comprised PBMCs. These receptors originate from a man in his fifties in good health and CMV-seronegative.

Here the CDR3 reads CASSPTPRDFYNEQFF. The CDR3 DNA sequence: TGTGCCAGCAGCCCTACCCCCAGGGACTTCTACAATGAGCAGTTCTTC. The chain couples TRBV9 to TRBJ2-1; D is possibly TRBD2 (6 bases). Per germline, CDR1 SGDLS and CDR2 YYNGEE. The CDR3 spans 16 residues. V lost 4 bases, J lost 3 bases, and 17 bases lay in between.

A few counts support this clone. The gene calls are TRBV6-6 and TRBJ2-5; 10 nucleotides line up with TRBD2. The CDR3 covers 14 residues. V dropped 4 bases and J dropped 5; count of bases not matched to a gene: 4. Germline assignment: CDR1 MNHNY and CDR2 SVGAGI (reference sequence). The CDR3 sequence: CASSLAGGDETQYF. In nucleotides, the CDR3 is TGTGCCAGCAGTTTAGCGGGGGGCGACGAGACCCAGTACTTC.

This chain uses TRBV27 with TRBJ2-7, with no clear D. The CDR3 is 13 amino acids. Germline CDR1 is MNHEY and CDR2 is SMNVEV (reference sequence). With 5 bases removed from V and 2 bases from J, the gap between germline ends came to 10 bases. The DNA of the CDR3 is TGTGCCAGCAGTACTGCTCCTGCCTACGAGCAGTACTTC. This codes for CASSTAPAYEQYF.

The table lists this clone with a few counts. The rearrangement uses TRBV20-1 and TRBJ1-5; D is perhaps TRBD1 (6 bases). Trimming stripped 4 bases from V and 9 bases from J, with 10 bases between. From germline, CDR1 is DFQATT and CDR2 SNEGSKA (reference sequence). The CDR3 totals 11 residues. CDR3 residues: CSATQQGPQHF. The CDR3 DNA reads TGCAGTGCTACACAACAGGGGCCCCAGCATTTT.

This clone has a handful of counts. The rearrangement joins TRBV15 to TRBJ2-7; 11 positions match TRBD2. After removal of 3 bases from V and 0 bases from J, the junction contained 4 bases not matched to a gene. The CDR3 length is 16 residues. From germline, CDR1 is LNHNV and CDR2 YYDKDF (reference sequence). The CDR3, as DNA: TGTGCCACCAGCAGGGGACTAGCGGCTAGCTCCTACGAGCAGTACTTC. This codes for CATSRGLAASSYEQYF.

In this sample, this clone turned up a few times. Distinct nucleotide sequences in the sample also encode this CDR3. This chain joins TRBV13 and TRBJ2-7; possibly TRBD2 for D (7 bases). CDR3 length: 15 residues. Trimming removed 4 bases from V and 6 bases from J, with 19 bases in between. Germline lookup yields CDR1 PRHDT and CDR2 FYEKMQ (reference sequence). In DNA, the CDR3 is TGTGCCAGCAGCTCGTGGGGGGGCGATACGCGCGAGCAGTACTTC. Its translation: CASSSWGGDTREQYF.

This sequence joins TRBV29-1 and TRBJ2-5; D is perhaps TRBD1 (6 bases). This CDR3 contains 13 residues. CDR1 is SQVTM and CDR2 is ANQGSEA in the germline V gene. With 6 bases removed from V and 1 base from J, the gap between germline ends came to 12 bases. The DNA of the CDR3 is TGCAGCGTGAAACAGGGTTTCCAAGAGACCCAGTACTTC. Protein sequence: CSVKQGFQETQYF.

This chain links TRBV5-4 with TRBJ2-7; 9 bases match TRBD2. V was pared by 4 bases and J by 2 bases, with 19 bases of the junction left unmatched. The CDR3 totals 19 residues. The V gene's germline CDR1 is SGHNT and CDR2 YYREEE (reference sequence). CDR3 in DNA: TGTGCCAGCAGCCCCCGAGGGGCTAGCGGGACTCAAAGCCCCTACGAGCAGTACTTC. This gives the protein CASSPRGASGTQSPYEQYF.

In this sample, this clone turned up a few times. The chain has TRBV7-9 and TRBJ1-2; 7 nucleotides line up with TRBD1. V lost 1 base to trimming and J lost 0 bases; unmatched junction nucleotides: 8. Per the germline V gene, CDR1 is SEHNR and CDR2 is FQNEAQ (reference sequence). CDR3 length: 17 residues. This CDR3 is CASSLGETGHTNYGYTF. CDR3 DNA sequence: TGTGCCAGCAGCTTAGGGGAGACAGGGCATACTAACTATGGCTACACCTTC. The full variable domain, in which reference TRBV7-9 and TRBJ1-2 provide the parts outside the CDR3, is DTGVSQNPRHKITKRGQNVTFRCDPISEHNRLYWYRQTLGQGPEFLTYFQNEAQLEKSRLLSDRFSAERPKGSFSTLEIQRTEQGDSAMYLCASSLGETGHTNYGYTFGSGTRLTVV.

This chain links TRBV11-2 with TRBJ2-7; tentative D call: TRBD2 (6 bases). Germline CDR1 SGHAT, CDR2 FQNNGV. V shed 3 bases and J shed 6 bases, with 12 bases lying between them. This CDR3 has 13 residues. The CDR3 is CASSFGTLGEQYF. In nucleotides, the CDR3 is TGTGCCAGCAGCTTTGGGACTCTCGGCGAGCAGTACTTC. Drawing the rest from reference TRBV11-2 and TRBJ2-7, the complete variable domain is EAGVAQSPRYKIIEKRQSVAFWCNPISGHATLYWYQQILGQGPKLLIQFQNNGVVDDSQLPKDRFSAERLKGVDSTLKIQPAKLEDSAVYLCASSFGTLGEQYFGPGTRLTVT.

This chain links TRBV14 with TRBJ1-5; D not certain. V was clipped by 4 bases and J by 9 bases, with 13 bases between them. Germline V gene data show CDR1 as SGHDN and CDR2 as FVKESK. The CDR3 sequence is 13 residues long. The CDR3 region has the DNA TGTGCCAGCAGCCGGCAGACTGATTCGCCCCAGCATTTT. Amino acid sequence: CASSRQTDSPQHF.

The rearrangement links TRBV11-2 to TRBJ1-1; weak D call: TRBD1 (6 bases). This CDR3 is built from 15 residues. In germline, CDR1 is SGHAT, CDR2 FQNNGV. Trimming shortened V by 2 bases and J by 11 bases, and 21 bases separated the two germline ends. The chain's CDR3 is CASSLNLKESGVAFF. The CDR3 nucleotides are TGTGCCAGCAGCTTAAACTTGAAAGAATCAGGGGTGGCTTTCTTT.

This clone was detected only a few times. CDR3 DNA: TGTGCCAGCAGCAACTTACAGGGGTGGACCAGTGAGCAGTTCTTC. Its protein product is CASSNLQGWTSEQFF. V and J are TRBV9 and TRBJ2-1; the match to TRBD1 covers 7 bases. Germline CDR1 reads SGDLS; CDR2 reads YYNGEE. V shed 4 bases and J 9 bases; nucleotides not matched to a gene: 13. CDR3 size: 15 residues.

The J gene is TRBJ2-1, the V gene TRBV11-3; 10 nucleotides line up with TRBD2. Trimming at V came to 3 bases and at J to 1 base, leaving 6 bases not matched to a gene. Germline V gives CDR1 SGHNT, CDR2 YENEEA. The length of the CDR3 is 17 residues. The CDR3 loop is CASSLSSGRRSYNEQFF. CDR3 nucleotide sequence: TGTGCCAGCAGCTTGTCTAGCGGGAGAAGGTCCTACAATGAGCAGTTCTTC.

This clone appeared a few times. The gene calls are TRBV6-8 and TRBJ2-2, with 8 bases lining up with TRBD1. Germline V lookup: CDR1 MNHGY, CDR2 SAAAGT. The junction had 9 bases not matched to a gene; V was cut back by 7 bases and J by 5 bases. The length of the CDR3 is 15 residues. CDR3 sequence reads: CASIQGTGGTGELFF. In DNA, the CDR3 is TGTGCCAGCATCCAGGGGACAGGTGGGACCGGGGAGCTGTTTTTT.

The chain employs TRBV7-2 and TRBJ1-5; tentatively, D is TRBD1 (6 bases). This CDR3 is built from 16 residues. V was clipped by 2 bases and J by 0 bases, with 11 bases between them. In germline, CDR1 is SGHTA, CDR2 FQGNSA. The CDR3 is CASSLTGQNSNQPQHF. The CDR3 bases are TGTGCCAGCAGCTTAACGGGACAAAATAGCAATCAGCCCCAGCATTTT.

This clone was seen a few times. This chain links TRBV18 with TRBJ2-7; 9 bases agree with TRBD1. The CDR3 consists of 15 residues. The trim removed 3 bases at V and 0 bases at J, leaving 3 bases unmatched. The germline V gene encodes CDR1 KGHSH and CDR2 LQKENI. CDR3: CASSPDRGYSYEQYF. The DNA for the CDR3 is TGTGCCAGCTCACCGGACAGGGGATACTCCTACGAGCAGTACTTC.

This clone was detected only a few times. The chain recombines TRBV11-2 with TRBJ2-2; weak D call: TRBD2 (6 bases). The length of the CDR3 is 15 residues. The V gene lost 2 bases and the J gene lost 4 bases, with 11 bases spanning the gap. Germline CDR1 and CDR2: SGHAT and FQNNGV. CDR3 in DNA: TGTGCCAGCAGCTTATTGGCGGGGCCCACCGGGGAGCTGTTTTTT. Its translation: CASSLLAGPTGELFF.

This rearrangement joins TRBV7-2 to TRBJ1-5; D remains ambiguous. Germline assignment: CDR1 SGHTA and CDR2 FQGNSA. This CDR3 is 12 amino acids long. V was shortened by 5 bases and J by 7 bases, with 9 bases between the two germline ends. CDR3 sequence (DNA): TGTGCCAGCAGCCGCCCGGGACAGCCCCAGCATTTT. It codes for CASSRPGQPQHF.

The V and J genes are TRBV7-2 and TRBJ1-2; D not resolved. The CDR3 is made up of 12 amino acids. Trimming stripped 3 bases from V and 6 bases from J, with 8 bases between. The germline V gene encodes CDR1 SGHTA and CDR2 FQGNSA. CDR3 DNA: TGTGCCAGCAGCTTGGTCAGGAATGGCTACACCTTC. This codes for CASSLVRNGYTF.

This clone was picked up a small number of times. Other nucleotide sequences in the sample specify the same CDR3. The chain combines TRBV11-2 with TRBJ2-7; D possibly corresponds to TRBD2 (6 bases). From germline, CDR1 is SGHAT and CDR2 FQNNGV. V lost 3 bases and J 1 base, leaving 7 bases between the germline ends. The length of the CDR3 is 13 residues. CDR3 region: CASSLGGSYEQYF. The DNA of the CDR3 is TGTGCCAGCAGCTTGGGGGGATCCTACGAGCAGTACTTC.

This clone was counted only a few times. The V and J genes are TRBV18 and TRBJ1-5; 9 nucleotides align to TRBD1. The CDR3 runs to 16 residues. The trim removed 3 bases at V and 4 bases at J, leaving 7 bases unmatched. CDR1 and CDR2 (germline): KGHSH, LQKENI. The CDR3 here is CASSPTTGGDNQPQHF. For the CDR3, the DNA is TGTGCCAGCTCACCCACGACAGGGGGGGATAATCAGCCCCAGCATTTT.

In its sample, this clone was seen a few times. V and J are TRBV7-8 and TRBJ2-5, with 7 bases matching TRBD2. Trimming removed 0 bases from V and 4 bases from J; junction bases left unmatched: 5. CDR1 is SGHVS and CDR2 is FQNEAQ in the germline V gene. The CDR3 has 15 amino acids. The CDR3 coding sequence is TGTGCCAGCAGCTTAGCAGGTAGCGGGCTAGAGACCCAGTACTTC. This sequence encodes CASSLAGSGLETQYF.

The rearrangement links TRBV10-3 to TRBJ1-4; TRBD1 is a possible D gene (6 bases). Trimming took 4 bases from V and 8 from J, leaving 11 bases between them. The CDR3 has 13 amino acids. Germline V CDR1 and CDR2: ENHRY, SYGVKD. CDR3 protein: CAISGQVGEKLFF. The DNA of the CDR3 is TGTGCCATCAGTGGACAGGTTGGCGAAAAACTGTTTTTT.

To note about this clone: Other DNA sequences of this sample code for an identical CDR3. The J gene is TRBJ2-1, the V gene TRBV6-1, with TRBD2 matching over 7 bases. The CDR3 length is 15 residues. V lost 3 bases, J lost 0 bases, and 2 bases stayed unmatched. Germline V gives CDR1 MNHNS, CDR2 SASEGT. CDR3 in DNA: TGTGCCAGCAGTGAGCGGGGGAGCTCCTACAATGAGCAGTTCTTC. Amino acids: CASSERGSSYNEQFF.

V usage is TRBV2 and J usage is TRBJ2-3, with 7 positions matching TRBD2. This CDR3 spans 14 amino acids. Germline V gene lookup returns CDR1 SNHLY and CDR2 FYNNEI. The J segment lost 2 bases and the V segment lost 6 bases, leaving 5 bases of the junction unmatched. The CDR3 bases are TGTGCCAGCAGCCTAAGACTAGCCACAGATACGCAGTATTTT. Its translation: CASSLRLATDTQYF.

The chain has TRBV23-1 and TRBJ2-2; TRBD2 agrees at 8 bases. TRBV23-1 falls under the ORF class, with uncertain function. The CDR3 sequence is 13 residues long. V lost 7 bases, J lost 5 bases, and 3 bases stayed unmatched. Here the CDR3 DNA reads TGCGCCAGCATACGCGGGGGGACCGGGGAGCTGTTTTTT. Residues: CASIRGGTGELFF.

This clone has just a few counts. This sequence joins TRBV6-6 and TRBJ2-1; 10 positions match TRBD1. The CDR3 spans 15 residues. The V gene end was trimmed by 5 bases and the J gene end by 6 bases; junction bases not matched to a gene: 7. CDR1 and CDR2 from the germline V gene are MNHNY and SVGAGI (reference sequence). The CDR3 coding sequence is TGTGCCAGCAGTCCAGACAGGGGGCCCCTCAATGAGCAGTTCTTC. Its translation: CASSPDRGPLNEQFF.

This clone was seen more than once but under ten times. The genes are TRBV28 and TRBJ2-3, with 13 positions matching TRBD2. Germline loops: CDR1 MDHEN, CDR2 SYDVKM. V gave up 5 bases and J gave up 0 bases; unmatched junction bases: 5. The CDR3 contains 17 residues. CDR3: CASSLPGLAGSTDTQYF. The CDR3 bases are TGTGCCAGCAGTCTCCCGGGACTAGCGGGGAGCACAGATACGCAGTATTTT.

This clone has more than one count but fewer than ten. This sequence joins TRBV4-1 and TRBJ1-4; maybe TRBD1 (5 bases). The CDR3 consists of 14 residues. Trimming cost V 1 base and J 12 bases, with 15 bases left between them. Germline V gene data show CDR1 as MGHRA and CDR2 as YSYEKL. The CDR3 sequence: CASSQVRQGGELFF. The CDR3 DNA reads TGCGCCAGCAGCCAAGTACGCCAGGGCGGCGAACTGTTTTTT.